What follows are 26 T cell receptor beta chains derived from one specimen sequenced in a study of T cell clonality in common variable immunodeficiency. These TCRs are of unknown antigen specificity. Study-level results: Fewer deletions and N-nucleotide insertions were reportedly seen in common variable immunodeficiency TCR beta sequences.

Here immunoSEQ multiplex PCR was the method, and the copy in TCRdb shows in-frame clones only, minus some. The data show tens of thousands of clones, with none appearing a single time. Material: peripheral blood mononuclear cells. These receptors all come from a human donor with common variable immunodeficiency.

A note on this clone: The read halts 3 residues ahead of the CDR3 end, with the missing end drawn from the germline J gene. V usage is TRBV7-9 and J usage is TRBJ2-7, with 9 bases fitting TRBD1. Germline CDR1 SEHNR, CDR2 FQNEAQ (reference sequence). The V gene end was trimmed by 5 bases and the J gene end by 6 bases; junction bases not matched to a gene: 8. CDR3 length: 14 residues. The CDR3 DNA, read in part, is TGTGCCAGCAGCCTGACAGGGGGTTCTAGCGAG. Amino acids: CASSLTGGSSE. The whole CDR3 protein is CASSLTGGSSEQYF.

This clone was counted at least ten times. The read gets to within 3 residues of the CDR3 end, and the germline J gene fills in the rest. The chain links TRBV19 to TRBJ2-3, with 10 bases aligning to TRBD1. CDR1 LNHDA and CDR2 SQIVND come from the germline V gene (reference sequence). This CDR3 spans 15 amino acids. The V gene end was trimmed by 5 bases and the J gene end by 5 bases; junction bases not matched to a gene: 7. This CDR3 is CASSRDRGRIDTQYF. CDR3 DNA, as far as it was read: TGTGCCAGTAGTCGGGACAGGGGACGAATAGATACG.

This clone is medium-sized in the sample. The read falls 3 residues short of the CDR3 end, and the missing part is taken from the germline J gene. The same CDR3 also results from other DNA sequences found in this sample. V and J are TRBV7-9 and TRBJ1-1, with D possibly being TRBD1 (5 bases). The CDR3 is 14 residues long. V lost 4 bases to trimming and J lost 5 bases, with 14 bases between them. Germline CDR1 and CDR2: SEHNR and FQNEAQ (reference sequence). This CDR3 reads CASSSSGGVTEAFF. The part of the CDR3 DNA that was read is TGTGCCAGCAGCTCTTCGGGGGGAGTAACTGAA. Complete variable domain (other parts from reference TRBV7-9 and TRBJ1-1): DTGVSQNPRHKITKRGQNVTFRCDPISEHNRLYWYRQTLGQGPEFLTYFQNEAQLEKSRLLSDRFSAERPKGSFSTLEIQRTEQGDSAMYLCASSSSGGVTEAFFGQGTRLTVV.

This clone showed up just a few times. Read data end 3 residues before the CDR3 end; the end is taken from the germline J gene. The J gene is TRBJ2-1, the V gene TRBV6-2 or TRBV6-3, with TRBD1 matching over 7 bases. There are 15 residues in the CDR3. Unmatched junction bases numbered 8, after V lost 4 bases and J lost 5 bases. Germline V gene sequence: CDR1 MNHEY, CDR2 SVGEGT. The covered CDR3 bases are TGTGCCAGCAGTTCCCTGACAGGGCCCCACAATGAG. It encodes CASSSLTGPHNE. The complete CDR3 reads CASSSLTGPHNEQFF.

As to this clone: Read coverage stops 3 residues before the CDR3 terminus; the germline J gene supplies the remainder. The genes are TRBV11-3 and TRBJ2-3; 8 positions agree with TRBD2. The V gene end was trimmed by 8 bases and the J gene end by 2 bases; junction bases not matched to a gene: 9. This CDR3 has 15 amino acids. Looked up from germline, CDR1 is SGHNT and CDR2 is YENEEA. The CDR3 bases that were read are TGTGCCAGCTCATCTGGCGGGGGGCTCACAGATACG. It encodes CASSSGGGLTDT. The whole CDR3 is CASSSGGGLTDTQYF.

This clone appeared many times. The read halts 3 residues ahead of the CDR3 end, with the missing end drawn from the germline J gene. The rearrangement uses TRBV7-2 and TRBJ1-2; D perhaps matches TRBD1 (5 bases). Trimming took 4 bases from V and 1 from J, leaving 7 bases between them. There are 13 residues in the CDR3. Germline V CDR1 and CDR2: SGHTA, FQGNSA. The CDR3 DNA, read in part, is TGTGCCAGCAGCTCGGGGGTTAACTATGGC. It is translated as CASSSGVNYG. The CDR3 in its entirety is CASSSGVNYGYTF.

This clone occurred many times. From the germline J gene comes the end of the CDR3, since the read stops 3 residues before it. This rearrangement joins TRBV2 to TRBJ2-4; 10 bases match TRBD1. The CDR3 is 15 residues long. Per germline, CDR1 SNHLY and CDR2 FYNNEI. V gave up 2 bases and J gave up 9 bases; unmatched junction bases: 7. CDR3 residues: CASSERRDRGTIQYF. The sequenced CDR3 bases are TGTGCCAGCAGTGAAAGAAGGGACAGGGGAACCATT.

There are many counts of this clone. Read sequence stops 3 residues before the CDR3 end, and the germline J gene provides the missing end. The rearrangement joins TRBV7-9 to TRBJ2-6, with D maybe TRBD1 (6 bases). Per germline, CDR1 SEHNR and CDR2 FQNEAQ (reference sequence). The length of the CDR3 is 15 residues. The V end lost 5 bases, the J end lost 11 bases, and 19 bases lay between the germline ends. CDR3 DNA, as far as it was read: TGTGCCAGCAGCAAAGGTGGGGGCGGAAATCACGTC. It codes for CASSKGGGGNHV. The complete CDR3 protein is CASSKGGGGNHVLTF.

The table lists this clone with a few counts. The read halts 3 residues ahead of the CDR3 end, with the missing end drawn from the germline J gene. The chain links TRBV23-1 to TRBJ2-2, with TRBD1 matching over 9 bases. TRBV23-1 is an ORF, with its function uncertain. There are 19 residues in the CDR3. Germline trimming cut 2 bases from V and 0 bases from J; bases unmatched to any gene: 10. CDR3 sequence reads: CASSQALGDRDTNTGELFF. The covered CDR3 bases are TGCGCCAGCAGTCAAGCACTTGGGGACAGGGATACGAACACCGGGGAG.

Notes on this clone: The read halts 3 residues ahead of the CDR3 end, with the missing end drawn from the germline J gene. The rearrangement joins TRBV19 to TRBJ1-1, with a possible D match to TRBD1 (6 bases). Trimming shortened V by 10 bases and J by 6 bases, and 21 bases separated the two germline ends. The CDR3 runs 14 residues. CDR1 and CDR2 from the germline V gene are LNHDA and SQIVND (reference sequence). This CDR3 reads CATFGGLAMAEAFF. The CDR3 DNA, read in part, is TGTGCCACCTTTGGGGGCCTCGCGATGGCTGAA.

This clone was observed a few times. The observed sequence ends 3 residues before the CDR3 terminus, with the missing tail filled in from the germline J gene. The chain is built from TRBV6-2 or TRBV6-3 and TRBJ1-5; TRBD1 matches 7 bases. The CDR3 contains 16 residues. The germline V gene encodes CDR1 MNHEY and CDR2 SVGEGT. V gave up 9 bases and J gave up 2 bases; unmatched junction bases: 13. The chain's CDR3 is CASAKWTGYGNQPQHF. The DNA read from the CDR3 is TGTGCCAGTGCCAAATGGACAGGCTACGGCAATCAGCCC.

A note on this clone: Read coverage stops 3 residues before the CDR3 terminus; the germline J gene supplies the remainder. V is TRBV7-9 and J is TRBJ2-3; a weak D match, TRBD1 (6 bases). Germline V CDR1 and CDR2: SEHNR, FQNEAQ (reference sequence). CDR3 size: 15 residues. V dropped 4 bases and J dropped 0 bases, with 11 bases sitting between them. The sequenced part of the CDR3 DNA is TGTGCCAGCAGCTCCGGACAGACTAGCACAGATACG. It encodes CASSSGQTSTDT. The entire CDR3 reads CASSSGQTSTDTQYF.

Comments on this clone: The CDR3 extends 3 residues past the end of the read, so its final part is completed from the germline J gene. The chain has TRBV6-2 or TRBV6-3 and TRBJ1-1; D is uncertain. With 2 bases removed from V and 6 bases from J, the gap between germline ends came to 7 bases. The germline gives CDR1 MNHEY, CDR2 SVGEGT. The CDR3 length is 12 residues. The CDR3 sequence: CASSYNLAEAFF. The CDR3 DNA, read in part, is TGTGCCAGCAGTTACAATCTCGCTGAA.

This clone appeared a few times. The read ends 3 residues before the CDR3 terminus; that terminus is restored from the germline J gene. J is TRBJ2-2 and V is TRBV19; 9 positions agree with TRBD1. The CDR3 has 15 residues. Germline-derived CDR1 and CDR2 are LNHDA and SQIVND (reference sequence). V lost 8 bases to trimming and J lost 1 base; unmatched junction nucleotides: 5. CDR3 loop: CASLLDRGNTGELFF. Partial CDR3 DNA: TGTGCCAGTCTCTTGGACAGGGGGAACACCGGGGAG.

Note on this clone: The CDR3 end falls 3 residues outside the read, so it is completed with the germline J gene. The rearrangement links TRBV6-1 to TRBJ1-2; tentatively, D is TRBD1 (6 bases). The CDR3 extends over 16 amino acids. The V gene lost 2 bases and the J gene lost 4 bases, with 17 bases spanning the gap. Germline lookup yields CDR1 MNHNS and CDR2 SASEGT. The CDR3 is CASSESRTGLPYGYTF. CDR3 DNA (partial): TGTGCCAGCAGTGAATCGAGAACAGGGCTTCCCTATGGC.

Concerning this clone: The observed sequence ends 3 residues before the CDR3 terminus, with the missing tail filled in from the germline J gene. The chain combines TRBV5-1 with TRBJ2-5, with 10 bases matching TRBD1. Germline V gene data show CDR1 as SGHRS and CDR2 as YFSETQ. This CDR3 comprises 14 residues. V was clipped by 4 bases and J by 5 bases; unmatched bases: 5. The sequenced part of the CDR3 DNA is TGCGCCAGCAGCACGACAGGGGGCAGGGAGACC. Residues: CASSTTGGRET. The entire CDR3 protein is CASSTTGGRETQYF.

This clone turned up a few times. The CDR3 end lies 3 residues beyond the end of the read and is filled in from the germline J gene. The chain carries TRBV19 and TRBJ1-2, with 8 positions matching TRBD1. CDR1 is LNHDA and CDR2 is SQIVND in the germline V gene (reference sequence). The CDR3 runs 14 residues. The CDR3 loop is CASSEDRAAGGYTF. The sequenced CDR3 bases are TGTGCCAGTAGTGAGGACAGGGCCGCGGGAGGC.

About this clone: From the germline J gene comes the end of the CDR3, since the read stops 3 residues before it. The chain has TRBV5-1 and TRBJ2-1, with D hard to call. CDR1 SGHRS and CDR2 YFSETQ come from the germline V gene. The CDR3 is 15 residues long. Trimming left V 6 bases short and J 5 bases short, with 18 bases between. The sequenced part of the CDR3 DNA is TGCGCCAGCAAATCGGTGACTCTTAATCACAATGAG. Protein product: CASKSVTLNHNE. In full, the CDR3 is CASKSVTLNHNEQFF.

There are many counts of this clone. The read halts 3 residues ahead of the CDR3 end, with the missing end drawn from the germline J gene. V usage is TRBV29-1 and J usage is TRBJ1-1, with D perhaps TRBD1 (6 bases). Germline V gene data show CDR1 as SQVTM and CDR2 as ANQGSEA. Trimming removed 7 bases at V and 1 base at J, with 10 bases between. The CDR3 is made up of 12 amino acids. Partial CDR3 DNA: TGCAGCGGGAACAGGGAGAACACTGAA. Its protein is CSGNRENTE. The whole CDR3 is CSGNRENTEAFF. Together with reference TRBV29-1 and TRBJ1-1, the CDR3 gives the full variable domain: SAVISQKPSRDICQRGTSLTIQCQVDSQVTMMFWYRQQPGQSLTLIATANQGSEATYESGFVIDKFPISRPNLTFSTLTVSNMSPEDSSIYLCSGNRENTEAFFGQGTRLTVV.

There are many counts of this clone. The read stops 3 residues short of the end of the CDR3; the missing end is completed from the germline J gene. V and J are TRBV7-9 and TRBJ2-5, with unresolved D. Germline V gene sequence: CDR1 SEHNR, CDR2 FQNEAQ (reference sequence). Trimming left V 2 bases short and J 4 bases short, with 8 bases between. The CDR3 is made up of 13 amino acids. The CDR3 loop is CASSLLTGETQYF. The sequenced CDR3 bases are TGTGCCAGCAGCTTATTAACGGGAGAGACC.

Worth noting for this clone: The CDR3 end falls 3 residues outside the read, so it is completed with the germline J gene. V and J are TRBV7-9 and TRBJ1-1; D possibly corresponds to TRBD1 (5 bases). Germline assignment: CDR1 SEHNR and CDR2 FQNEAQ (reference sequence). The ends were cut back, 4 bases at V and 1 base at J, with 13 bases in the middle. This CDR3 is built from 15 residues. CDR3 loop: CASSSSDTGNTEAFF. The CDR3 bases that were read are TGTGCCAGCAGCTCGTCGGACACAGGGAACACTGAA.

This clone was observed many times. Read coverage stops 3 residues before the CDR3 terminus; the germline J gene supplies the remainder. V and J are TRBV29-1 and TRBJ1-3, with TRBD1 as a possible D gene (5 bases). Germline CDR1 SQVTM, CDR2 ANQGSEA. This CDR3 comprises 15 residues. V dropped 0 bases and J dropped 3 bases, with 12 bases sitting between them. Here the CDR3 reads CSVEDQGRNGNTIYF. CDR3 DNA (partial): TGCAGCGTTGAAGATCAGGGCCGCAATGGAAACACC.

In the case of this clone: The read ends 3 residues early relative to the CDR3; the germline J gene fills the gap. The chain carries TRBV7-8 and TRBJ2-7; 9 positions match TRBD1. CDR1 and CDR2 (germline): SGHVS, FQNEAQ. Germline trimming cut 2 bases from V and 4 bases from J; bases unmatched to any gene: 3. The CDR3 is 14 residues long. The CDR3 DNA, read in part, is TGTGCCAGCAGCTTAACCGGGACAGGGTACGAG. Its translation: CASSLTGTGYE. The CDR3 in its entirety is CASSLTGTGYEQYF.

In its sample, this clone was seen a few times. The CDR3 end lies 3 residues beyond the end of the read and is filled in from the germline J gene. The chain is built from TRBV7-9 and TRBJ1-4; 7 nucleotides agree with TRBD1. CDR3 length: 14 amino acids. Per the germline V gene, CDR1 is SEHNR and CDR2 is FQNEAQ (reference sequence). With 5 bases clipped from V and 3 bases from J, the junction kept 3 bases outside the gene matches. The part of the CDR3 DNA that was read is TGTGCCAGCAGCCAGGGACAGTCTAATGAAAAA. Translating it yields CASSQGQSNEK. The whole CDR3 is CASSQGQSNEKLFF.

There are many counts of this clone. The CDR3 is cut off 3 residues early in the read; its end comes from the germline J gene. The V gene is TRBV20-1, the J gene TRBJ1-1; the match to TRBD1 covers 8 bases. CDR1 DFQATT and CDR2 SNEGSKA come from the germline V gene (reference sequence). The CDR3 totals 13 residues. J was trimmed by 2 bases and V by 7 bases; bases with no gene match: 6. The covered CDR3 bases are TGCAGTGGTGTGACAGGGGATAACACTGAA. Translation gives CSGVTGDNTE. The complete CDR3 protein is CSGVTGDNTEAFF.

This clone was seen at least ten times. The read terminates 3 residues before the CDR3 end, so the remaining end is supplied by the germline J gene. V and J are TRBV19 and TRBJ1-5; maybe TRBD1 (5 bases). The germline CDR1 and CDR2 sequences are LNHDA and SQIVND (reference sequence). There are 15 residues in the CDR3. Between the trimmed V and J ends, which lost 6 bases and 2 bases, there was a span of 14 bases. CDR3 bases read: TGTGCCAGTAGAGTAGGGTGGGGGGGCAATCAGCCC. It specifies CASRVGWGGNQP. The entire CDR3 is CASRVGWGGNQPQHF.